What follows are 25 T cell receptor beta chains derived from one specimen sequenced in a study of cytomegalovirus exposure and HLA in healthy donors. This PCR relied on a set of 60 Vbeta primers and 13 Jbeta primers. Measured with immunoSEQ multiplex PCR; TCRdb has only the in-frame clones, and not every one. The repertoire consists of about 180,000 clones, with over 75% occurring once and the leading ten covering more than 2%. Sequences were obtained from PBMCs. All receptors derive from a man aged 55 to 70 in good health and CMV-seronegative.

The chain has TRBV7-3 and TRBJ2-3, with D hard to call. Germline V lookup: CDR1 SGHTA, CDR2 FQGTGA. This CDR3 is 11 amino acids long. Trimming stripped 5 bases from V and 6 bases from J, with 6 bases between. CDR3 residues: CASSVGDTQYF. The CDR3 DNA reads TGTGCCAGCAGCGTCGGGGATACGCAGTATTTT.

CDR3 residues: CASSEAGGREETQYF. The CDR3 DNA follows: TGTGCCAGCAGTGAGGCGGGGGGGAGGGAAGAGACCCAGTACTTC. This chain uses TRBV25-1 with TRBJ2-5; 9 bases align to TRBD2. The CDR3 loop spans 15 amino acids. Germline V gives CDR1 MGHDK, CDR2 SYGVNS. Trimming removed 3 bases from V and 3 bases from J; junction bases left unmatched: 5.

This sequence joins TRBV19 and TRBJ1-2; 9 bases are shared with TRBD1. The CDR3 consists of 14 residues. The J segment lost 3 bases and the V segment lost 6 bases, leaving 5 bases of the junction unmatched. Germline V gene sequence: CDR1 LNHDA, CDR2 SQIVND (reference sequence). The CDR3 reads CASREDRGDYGYTF. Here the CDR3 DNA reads TGTGCCAGTAGGGAGGACAGGGGTGACTATGGCTACACCTTC.

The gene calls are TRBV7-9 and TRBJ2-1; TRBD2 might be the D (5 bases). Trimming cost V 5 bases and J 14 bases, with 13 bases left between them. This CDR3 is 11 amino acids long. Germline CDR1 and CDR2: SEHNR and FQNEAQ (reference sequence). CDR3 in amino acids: CASSPGMMEFF. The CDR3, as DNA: TGTGCCAGCAGCCCGGGAATGATGGAGTTCTTC.

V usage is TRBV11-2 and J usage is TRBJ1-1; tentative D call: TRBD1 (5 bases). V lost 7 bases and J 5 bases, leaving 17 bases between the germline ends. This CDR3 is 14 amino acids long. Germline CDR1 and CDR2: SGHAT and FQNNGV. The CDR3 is CASTKTGVGTEAFF. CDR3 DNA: TGTGCCAGCACAAAGACGGGGGTAGGGACTGAAGCTTTCTTT.

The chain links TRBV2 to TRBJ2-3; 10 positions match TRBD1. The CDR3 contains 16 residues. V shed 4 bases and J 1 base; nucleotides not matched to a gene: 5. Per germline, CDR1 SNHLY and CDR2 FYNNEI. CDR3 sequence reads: CASSAGTGAGTDTQYF. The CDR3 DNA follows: TGTGCCAGCAGTGCAGGGACAGGGGCCGGCACAGATACGCAGTATTTT.

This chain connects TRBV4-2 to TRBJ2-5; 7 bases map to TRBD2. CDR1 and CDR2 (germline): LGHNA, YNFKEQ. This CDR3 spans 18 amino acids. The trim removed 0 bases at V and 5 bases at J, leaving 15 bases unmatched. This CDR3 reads CASSQDLARGRPWETQYF. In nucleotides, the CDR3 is TGTGCCAGCAGCCAAGATTTGGCGCGGGGGAGACCCTGGGAGACCCAGTACTTC.

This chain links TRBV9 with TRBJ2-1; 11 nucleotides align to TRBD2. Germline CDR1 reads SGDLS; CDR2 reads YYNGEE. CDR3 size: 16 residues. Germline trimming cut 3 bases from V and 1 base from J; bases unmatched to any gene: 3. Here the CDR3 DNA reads TGTGCCAGCAGCGCCGGGACTAGCGGTTCCTACAATGAGCAGTTCTTC. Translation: CASSAGTSGSYNEQFF.

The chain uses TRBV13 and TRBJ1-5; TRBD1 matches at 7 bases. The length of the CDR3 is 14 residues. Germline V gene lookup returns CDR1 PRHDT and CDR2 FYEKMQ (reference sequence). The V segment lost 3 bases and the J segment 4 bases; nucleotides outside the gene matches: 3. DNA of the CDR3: TGTGCCAGCAGCTTTTCAGGGGGGAATCAGCCCCAGCATTTT. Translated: CASSFSGGNQPQHF.

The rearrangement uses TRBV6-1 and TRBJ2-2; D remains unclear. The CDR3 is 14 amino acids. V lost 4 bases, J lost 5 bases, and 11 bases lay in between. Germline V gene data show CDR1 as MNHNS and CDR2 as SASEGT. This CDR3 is CASSGHKTTGELFF. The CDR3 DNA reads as TGTGCCAGCAGTGGACATAAAACTACCGGGGAGCTGTTTTTT.

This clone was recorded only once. CDR3 bases: TGTGCCAGCAGCCCGGGACAACTCCCCAACAATGAGCAGTTCTTC. Translating it yields CASSPGQLPNNEQFF. The rearrangement links TRBV6-5 to TRBJ2-1; TRBD1 is a possible D gene (6 bases). V was clipped by 6 bases and J by 5 bases, with 17 bases between them. This CDR3 spans 15 amino acids. Per the germline V gene, CDR1 is MNHEY and CDR2 is SVGAGI.

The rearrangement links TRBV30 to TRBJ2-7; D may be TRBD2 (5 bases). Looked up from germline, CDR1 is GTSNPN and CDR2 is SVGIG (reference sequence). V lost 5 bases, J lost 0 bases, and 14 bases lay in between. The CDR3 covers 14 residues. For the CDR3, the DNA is TGTGCCTGGCAGCGGACTGACTACTCCTACGAGCAGTACTTC. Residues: CAWQRTDYSYEQYF.

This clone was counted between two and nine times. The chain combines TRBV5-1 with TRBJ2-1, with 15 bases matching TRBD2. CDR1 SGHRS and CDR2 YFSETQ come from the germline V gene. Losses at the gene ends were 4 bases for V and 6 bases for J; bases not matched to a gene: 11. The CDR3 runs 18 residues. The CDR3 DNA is TGCGCCAGCAGCCAAGGACTAGCGGGGGGGCGAAGTCTCAATGAGCAGTTCTTC. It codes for CASSQGLAGGRSLNEQFF. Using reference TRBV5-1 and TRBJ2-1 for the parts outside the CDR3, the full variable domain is KAGVTQTPRYLIKTRGQQVTLSCSPISGHRSVSWYQQTPGQGLQFLFEYFSETQRNKGNFPGRFSGRQFSNSRSEMNVSTLELGDSALYLCASSQGLAGGRSLNEQFFGPGTRLTVL.

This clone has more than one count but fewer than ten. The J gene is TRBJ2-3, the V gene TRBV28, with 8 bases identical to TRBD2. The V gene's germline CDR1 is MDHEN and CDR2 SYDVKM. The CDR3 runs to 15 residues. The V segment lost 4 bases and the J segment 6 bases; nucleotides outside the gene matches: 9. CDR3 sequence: CASSSLAGGRDTQYF. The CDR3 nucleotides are TGTGCCAGCAGTTCCCTGGCGGGAGGCCGCGATACGCAGTATTTT.

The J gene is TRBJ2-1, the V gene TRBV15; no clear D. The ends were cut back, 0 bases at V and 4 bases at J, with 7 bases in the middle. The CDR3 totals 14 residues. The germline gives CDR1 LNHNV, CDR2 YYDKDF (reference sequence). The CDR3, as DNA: TGTGCCACCAGCAGAGATTCGCTATACAATGAGCAGTTCTTC. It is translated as CATSRDSLYNEQFF.

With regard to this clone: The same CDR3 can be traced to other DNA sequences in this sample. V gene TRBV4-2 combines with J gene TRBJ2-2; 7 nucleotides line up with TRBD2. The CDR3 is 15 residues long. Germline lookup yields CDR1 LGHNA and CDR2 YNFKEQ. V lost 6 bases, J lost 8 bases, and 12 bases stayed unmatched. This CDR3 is CASSPTSSGWGELFF. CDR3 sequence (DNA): TGTGCCAGCAGTCCCACTTCTAGCGGATGGGGGGAGCTGTTTTTT.

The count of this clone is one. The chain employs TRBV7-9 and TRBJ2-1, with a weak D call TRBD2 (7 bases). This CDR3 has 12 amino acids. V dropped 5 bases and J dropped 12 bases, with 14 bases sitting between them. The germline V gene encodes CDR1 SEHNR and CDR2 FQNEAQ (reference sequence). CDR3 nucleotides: TGTGCCAGCAGCGGGGGGGGGCATGGGCAGTTCTTC. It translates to CASSGGGHGQFF.

The CDR3 coding sequence is TGTGCCAGCAGCCTTGGACAGGGGAACACTGAAGCTTTCTTT. Residues: CASSLGQGNTEAFF. The chain couples TRBV7-6 to TRBJ1-1; TRBD1 agrees at 8 bases. Germline CDR1 SGHVS, CDR2 FNYEAQ. The J segment lost 1 base and the V segment lost 5 bases, leaving 3 bases of the junction unmatched. CDR3 length equals 14 residues.

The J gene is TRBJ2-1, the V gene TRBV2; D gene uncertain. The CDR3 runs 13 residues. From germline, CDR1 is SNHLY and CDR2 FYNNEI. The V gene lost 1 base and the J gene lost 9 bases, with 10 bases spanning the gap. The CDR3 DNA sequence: TGTGCCAGCAGTGAAGTCCCAACGGGTGAGCAGTTCTTC. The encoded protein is CASSEVPTGEQFF.

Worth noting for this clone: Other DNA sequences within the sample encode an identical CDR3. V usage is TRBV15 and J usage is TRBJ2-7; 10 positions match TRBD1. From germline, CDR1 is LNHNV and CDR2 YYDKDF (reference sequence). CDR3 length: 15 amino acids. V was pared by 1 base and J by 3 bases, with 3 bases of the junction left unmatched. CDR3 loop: CATSRGTGGYYEQYF. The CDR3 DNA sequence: TGTGCCACCAGCAGAGGGACAGGGGGATACTACGAGCAGTACTTC.

CDR3 loop: CASSRPSYNTEAFF. CDR3 nucleotide sequence: TGTGCCAGCAGCCGTCCGAGTTATAACACTGAAGCTTTCTTT. The chain joins TRBV5-6 to TRBJ1-1; D remains unclear. This CDR3 has 14 residues. The V gene's germline CDR1 is SGHDT and CDR2 YYEEEE. Trimming shortened V by 4 bases and J by 2 bases, and 12 bases separated the two germline ends.

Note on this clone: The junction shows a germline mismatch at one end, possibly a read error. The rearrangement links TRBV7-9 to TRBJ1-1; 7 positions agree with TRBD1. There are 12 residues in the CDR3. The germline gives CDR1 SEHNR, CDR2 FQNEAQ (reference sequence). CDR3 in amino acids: CSSSSTGAEAFF. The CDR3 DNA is TGTTCCAGCAGCTCTACAGGGGCCGAAGCTTTCTTT. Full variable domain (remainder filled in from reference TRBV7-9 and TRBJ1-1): DTGVSQNPRHKITKRGQNVTFRCDPISEHNRLYWYRQTLGQGPEFLTYFQNEAQLEKSRLLSDRFSAERPKGSFSTLEIQRTEQGDSAMYLCSSSSTGAEAFFGQGTRLTVV.

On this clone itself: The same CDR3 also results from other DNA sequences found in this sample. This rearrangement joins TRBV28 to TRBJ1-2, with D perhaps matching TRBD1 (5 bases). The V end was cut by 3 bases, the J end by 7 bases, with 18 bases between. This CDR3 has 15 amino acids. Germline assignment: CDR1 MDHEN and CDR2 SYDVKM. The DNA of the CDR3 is TGTGCCAGCAGTTTGGAACTGGGCGGGGGTGGTGGCTACACCTTC. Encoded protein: CASSLELGGGGGYTF.

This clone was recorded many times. This CDR3 reads CASSPSGSNEQFF. The DNA of the CDR3 is TGTGCCAGCAGCCCATCGGGAAGCAATGAGCAGTTCTTC. The genes are TRBV7-2 and TRBJ2-1; D may be TRBD2 (5 bases). In germline, CDR1 is SGHTA, CDR2 FQGNSA. The CDR3 covers 13 residues. V was clipped by 5 bases and J by 6 bases, with 11 bases between them.

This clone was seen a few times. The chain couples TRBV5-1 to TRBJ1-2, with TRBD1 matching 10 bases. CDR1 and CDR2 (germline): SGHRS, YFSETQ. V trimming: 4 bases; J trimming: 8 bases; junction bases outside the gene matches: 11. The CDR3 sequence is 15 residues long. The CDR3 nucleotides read TGCGCCAGCAGCCCGGGACAGGGGAGTTTGTGGGGCTACACCTTC. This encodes CASSPGQGSLWGYTF.